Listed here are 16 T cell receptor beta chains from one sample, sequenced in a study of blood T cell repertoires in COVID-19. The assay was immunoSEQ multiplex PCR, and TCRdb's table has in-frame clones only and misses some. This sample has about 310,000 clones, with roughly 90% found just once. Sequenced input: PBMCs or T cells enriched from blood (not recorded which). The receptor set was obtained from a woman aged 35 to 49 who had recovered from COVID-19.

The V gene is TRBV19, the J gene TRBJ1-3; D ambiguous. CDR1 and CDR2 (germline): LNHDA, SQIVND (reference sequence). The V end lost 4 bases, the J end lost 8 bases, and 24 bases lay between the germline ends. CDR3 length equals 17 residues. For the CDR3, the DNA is TGTGCCAGTAGTACCCTTGGGGAGAATCCACCGAGGGACACCATATATTTT. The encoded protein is CASSTLGENPPRDTIYF.

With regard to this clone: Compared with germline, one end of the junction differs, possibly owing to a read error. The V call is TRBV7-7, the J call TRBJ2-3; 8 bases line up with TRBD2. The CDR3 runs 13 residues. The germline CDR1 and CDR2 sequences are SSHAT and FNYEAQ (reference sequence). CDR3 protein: CASSLGRGDTQYF. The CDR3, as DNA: TGTGCTAGCAGCCTCGGGAGGGGCGATACGCAGTATTTT.

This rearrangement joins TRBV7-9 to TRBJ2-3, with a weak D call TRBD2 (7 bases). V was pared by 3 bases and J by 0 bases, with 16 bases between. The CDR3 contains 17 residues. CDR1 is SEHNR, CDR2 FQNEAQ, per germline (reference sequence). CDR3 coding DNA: TGTGCCAGCAGCTTGGGGGGGTCTGGACAGAGCACAGATACGCAGTATTTT. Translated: CASSLGGSGQSTDTQYF. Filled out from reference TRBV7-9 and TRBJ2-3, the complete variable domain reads DTGVSQNPRHKITKRGQNVTFRCDPISEHNRLYWYRQTLGQGPEFLTYFQNEAQLEKSRLLSDRFSAERPKGSFSTLEIQRTEQGDSAMYLCASSLGGSGQSTDTQYFGPGTRLTVL.

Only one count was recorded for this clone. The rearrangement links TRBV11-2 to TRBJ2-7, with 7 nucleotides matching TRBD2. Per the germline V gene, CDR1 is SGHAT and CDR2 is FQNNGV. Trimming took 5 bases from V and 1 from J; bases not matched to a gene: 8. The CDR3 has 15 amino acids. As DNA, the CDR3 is TGTGCCAGCAGCACATCTAGCGGCGGATCCTACGAGCAGTACTTC. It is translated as CASSTSSGGSYEQYF.

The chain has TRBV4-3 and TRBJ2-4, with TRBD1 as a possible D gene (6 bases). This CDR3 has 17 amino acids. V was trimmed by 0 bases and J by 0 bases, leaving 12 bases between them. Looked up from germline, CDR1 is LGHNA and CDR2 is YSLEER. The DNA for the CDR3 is TGCGCCAGCAGCCAAGAGTCAGGGGCACTAGCCAAAAACATTCAGTACTTC. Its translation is CASSQESGALAKNIQYF.

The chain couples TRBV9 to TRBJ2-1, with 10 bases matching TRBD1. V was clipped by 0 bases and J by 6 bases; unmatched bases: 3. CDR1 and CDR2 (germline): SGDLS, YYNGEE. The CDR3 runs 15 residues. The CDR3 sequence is CASSVEGDRGNEQFF. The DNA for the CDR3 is TGTGCCAGCAGCGTAGAGGGGGACAGGGGCAATGAGCAGTTCTTC.

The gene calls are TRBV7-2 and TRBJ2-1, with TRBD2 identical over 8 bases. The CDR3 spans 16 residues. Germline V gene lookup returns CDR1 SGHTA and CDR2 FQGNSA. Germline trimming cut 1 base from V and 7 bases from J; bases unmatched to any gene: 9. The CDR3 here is CASSLVGGGTANEQFF. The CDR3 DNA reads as TGTGCCAGCAGCTTAGTGGGCGGGGGGACCGCAAATGAGCAGTTCTTC.

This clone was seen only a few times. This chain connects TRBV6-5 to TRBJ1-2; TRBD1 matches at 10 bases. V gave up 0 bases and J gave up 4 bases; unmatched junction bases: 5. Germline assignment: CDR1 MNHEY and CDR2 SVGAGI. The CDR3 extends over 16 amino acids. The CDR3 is CASSYSAGTGVYGYTF. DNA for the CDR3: TGTGCCAGCAGTTACTCGGCTGGGACAGGGGTCTATGGCTACACCTTC.

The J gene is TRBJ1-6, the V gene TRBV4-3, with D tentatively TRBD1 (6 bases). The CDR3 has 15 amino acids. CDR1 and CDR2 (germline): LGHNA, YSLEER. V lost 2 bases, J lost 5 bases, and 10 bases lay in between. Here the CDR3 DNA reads TGCGCCAGCAGCCAATCCAGGGGAGATAATTCACCCCTCCACTTT. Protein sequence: CASSQSRGDNSPLHF.

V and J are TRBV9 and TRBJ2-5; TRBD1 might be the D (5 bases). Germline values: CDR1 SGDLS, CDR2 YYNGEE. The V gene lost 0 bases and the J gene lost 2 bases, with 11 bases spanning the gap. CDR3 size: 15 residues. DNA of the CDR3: TGTGCCAGCAGCGTAGAGGGGCAGAGACAAGAGACCCAGTACTTC. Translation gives CASSVEGQRQETQYF.

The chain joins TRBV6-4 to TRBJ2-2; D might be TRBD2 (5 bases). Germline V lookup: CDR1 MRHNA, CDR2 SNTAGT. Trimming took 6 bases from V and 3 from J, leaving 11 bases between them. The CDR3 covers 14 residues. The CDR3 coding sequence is TGTGCCAGCAGCTTGGACGGGGACACCGGGGAGCTGTTTTTT. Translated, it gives CASSLDGDTGELFF.

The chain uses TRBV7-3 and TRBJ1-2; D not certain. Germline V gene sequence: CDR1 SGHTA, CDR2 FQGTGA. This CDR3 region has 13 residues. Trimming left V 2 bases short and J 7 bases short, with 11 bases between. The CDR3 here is CASSLDGGLGYTF. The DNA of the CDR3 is TGTGCCAGCAGCTTAGACGGAGGGCTTGGCTACACCTTC.

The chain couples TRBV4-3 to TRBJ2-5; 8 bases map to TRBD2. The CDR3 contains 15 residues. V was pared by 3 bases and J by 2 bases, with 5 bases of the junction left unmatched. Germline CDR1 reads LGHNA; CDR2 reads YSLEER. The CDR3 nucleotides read TGCGCCAGCAGCCATACTAGCGGAGCACAAGAGACCCAGTACTTC. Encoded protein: CASSHTSGAQETQYF.

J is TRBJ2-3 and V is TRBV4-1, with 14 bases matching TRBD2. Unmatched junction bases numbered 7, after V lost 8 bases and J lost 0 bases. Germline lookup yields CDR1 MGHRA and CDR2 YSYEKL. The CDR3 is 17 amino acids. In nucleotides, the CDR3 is TGCGCCAGCTCGGGACTAGCGGGGGCCACTAGCACAGATACGCAGTATTTT. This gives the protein CASSGLAGATSTDTQYF.

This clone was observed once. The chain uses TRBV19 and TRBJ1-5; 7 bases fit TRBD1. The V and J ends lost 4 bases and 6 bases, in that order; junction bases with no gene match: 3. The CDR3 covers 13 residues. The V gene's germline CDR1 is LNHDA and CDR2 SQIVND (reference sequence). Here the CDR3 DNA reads TGTGCCAGTAGTAAAGACAGGGCTCAGCCCCAGCATTTT. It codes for CASSKDRAQPQHF.

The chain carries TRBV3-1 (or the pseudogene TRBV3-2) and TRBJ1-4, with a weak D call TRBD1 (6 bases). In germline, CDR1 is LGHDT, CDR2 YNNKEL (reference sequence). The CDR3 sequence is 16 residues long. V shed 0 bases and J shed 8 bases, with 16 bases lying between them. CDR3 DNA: TGTGCCAGCAGCCAAGAAATAGAGCCGCAGGGGGAAAAACTGTTTTTT. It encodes CASSQEIEPQGEKLFF.